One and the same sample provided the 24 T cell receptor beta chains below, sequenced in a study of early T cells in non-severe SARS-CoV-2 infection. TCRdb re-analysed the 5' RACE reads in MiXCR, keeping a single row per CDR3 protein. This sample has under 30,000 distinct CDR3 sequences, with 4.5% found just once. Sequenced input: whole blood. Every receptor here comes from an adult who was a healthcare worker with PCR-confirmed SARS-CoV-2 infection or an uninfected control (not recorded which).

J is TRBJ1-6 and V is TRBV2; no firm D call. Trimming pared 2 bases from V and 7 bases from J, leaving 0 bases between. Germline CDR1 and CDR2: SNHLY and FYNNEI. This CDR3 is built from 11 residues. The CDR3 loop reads CASSENSPLHF. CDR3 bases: TGTGCCAGCAGTGAAAATTCACCCCTCCACTTT. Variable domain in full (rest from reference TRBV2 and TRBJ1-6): EPEVTQTPSHQVTQMGQEVILRCVPISNHLYFYWYRQILGQKVEFLVSFYNNEISEKSEIFDDQFSVERPDGSNFTLKIRSTKLEDSAMYFCASSENSPLHFGNGTRLTVT.

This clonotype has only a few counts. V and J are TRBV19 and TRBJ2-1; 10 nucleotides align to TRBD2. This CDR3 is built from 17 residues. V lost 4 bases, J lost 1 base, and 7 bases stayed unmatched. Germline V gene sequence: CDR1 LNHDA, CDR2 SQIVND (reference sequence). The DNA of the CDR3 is TGTGCCAGTAGTACGCTGCCTAGCGGGAGTTCCTACAATGAGCAGTTCTTC. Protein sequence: CASSTLPSGSSYNEQFF.

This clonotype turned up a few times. The DNA of the CDR3 is TGCAGCGTTGCGGCGATTGAGACCCAGTACTTC. Translating gives CSVAAIETQYF. This chain joins TRBV29-1 and TRBJ2-5; D gene ambiguous. CDR1 and CDR2 (germline): SQVTM, ANQGSEA. The germline V and J ends were trimmed by 4 bases and 5 bases, with 8 bases remaining between them. The CDR3 runs to 11 residues.

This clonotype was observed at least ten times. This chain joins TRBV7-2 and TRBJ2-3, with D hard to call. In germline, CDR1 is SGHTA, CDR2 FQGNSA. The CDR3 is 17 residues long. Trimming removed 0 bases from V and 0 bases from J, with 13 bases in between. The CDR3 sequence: CASSLAVFLSSTDTQYF. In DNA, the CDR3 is TGTGCCAGCAGCTTAGCGGTCTTTCTGTCTAGCACAGATACGCAGTATTTT.

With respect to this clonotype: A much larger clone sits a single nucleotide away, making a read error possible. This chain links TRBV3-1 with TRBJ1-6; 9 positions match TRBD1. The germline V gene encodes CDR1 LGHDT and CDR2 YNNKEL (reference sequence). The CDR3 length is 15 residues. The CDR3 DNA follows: TGTACCAGCAGCCAAAGCTCGGGACAGGGTTCACCCCTCCACTTT. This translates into CTSSQSSGQGSPLHF.

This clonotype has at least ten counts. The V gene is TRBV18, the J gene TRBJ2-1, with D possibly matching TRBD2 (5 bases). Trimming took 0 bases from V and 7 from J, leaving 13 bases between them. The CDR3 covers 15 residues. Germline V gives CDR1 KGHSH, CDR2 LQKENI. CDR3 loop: CASSPPGSARNEQFF. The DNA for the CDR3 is TGTGCCAGCTCACCACCTGGGAGCGCTCGGAATGAGCAGTTCTTC.

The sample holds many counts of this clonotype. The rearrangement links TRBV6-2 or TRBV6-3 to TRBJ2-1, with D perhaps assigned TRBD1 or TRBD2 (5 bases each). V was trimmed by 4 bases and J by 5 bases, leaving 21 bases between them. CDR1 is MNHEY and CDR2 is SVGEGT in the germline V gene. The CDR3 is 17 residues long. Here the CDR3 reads CASSSSLDYRGNNEQFF. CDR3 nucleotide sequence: TGTGCCAGCAGTTCCTCGCTAGACTATAGGGGCAACAATGAGCAGTTCTTC.

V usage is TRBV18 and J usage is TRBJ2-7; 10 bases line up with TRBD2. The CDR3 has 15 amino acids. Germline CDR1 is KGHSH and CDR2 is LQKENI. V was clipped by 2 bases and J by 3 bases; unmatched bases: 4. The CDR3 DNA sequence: TGTGCCAGCTCACCATATACTAGCGGGGACTACGAGCAGTACTTC. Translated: CASSPYTSGDYEQYF.

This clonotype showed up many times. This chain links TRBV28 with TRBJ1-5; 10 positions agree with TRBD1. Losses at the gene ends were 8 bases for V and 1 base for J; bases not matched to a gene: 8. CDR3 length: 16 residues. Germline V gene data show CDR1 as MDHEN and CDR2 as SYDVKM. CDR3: CASRILGQGSNQPQHF. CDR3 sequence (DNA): TGTGCCAGCCGAATTTTGGGACAGGGGAGCAATCAGCCCCAGCATTTT.

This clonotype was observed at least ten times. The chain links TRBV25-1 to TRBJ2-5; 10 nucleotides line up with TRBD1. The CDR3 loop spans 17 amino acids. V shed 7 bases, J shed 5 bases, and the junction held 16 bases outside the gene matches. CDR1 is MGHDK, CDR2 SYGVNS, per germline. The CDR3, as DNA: TGTGCCAGCATCAACACTCCCGGGACAGGGGCCAGGGAGACCCAGTACTTC. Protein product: CASINTPGTGARETQYF.

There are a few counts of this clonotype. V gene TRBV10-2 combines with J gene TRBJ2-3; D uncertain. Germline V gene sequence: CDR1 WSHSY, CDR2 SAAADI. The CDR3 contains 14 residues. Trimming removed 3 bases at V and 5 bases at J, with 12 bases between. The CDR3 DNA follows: TGCGCCAGCAGTGATCCGTCGGTGGGAGATACGCAGTATTTT. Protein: CASSDPSVGDTQYF.

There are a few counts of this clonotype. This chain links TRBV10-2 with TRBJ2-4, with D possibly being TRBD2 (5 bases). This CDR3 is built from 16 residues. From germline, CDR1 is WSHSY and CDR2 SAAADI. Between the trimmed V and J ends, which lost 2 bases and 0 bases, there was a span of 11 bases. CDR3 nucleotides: TGCGCCAGCAGTGAGCGTAGGACTCTAGCCAAAAACATTCAGTACTTC. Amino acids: CASSERRTLAKNIQYF.

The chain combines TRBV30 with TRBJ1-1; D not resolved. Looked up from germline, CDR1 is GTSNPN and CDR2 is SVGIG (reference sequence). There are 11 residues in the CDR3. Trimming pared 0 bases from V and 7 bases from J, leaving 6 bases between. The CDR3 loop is CAWSVGYEAFF. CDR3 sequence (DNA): TGTGCCTGGAGTGTAGGGTATGAAGCTTTCTTT.

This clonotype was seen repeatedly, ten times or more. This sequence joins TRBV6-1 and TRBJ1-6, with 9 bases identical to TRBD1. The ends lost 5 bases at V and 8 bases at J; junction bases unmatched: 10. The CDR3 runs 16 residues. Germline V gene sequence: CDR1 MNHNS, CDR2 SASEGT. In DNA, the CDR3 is TGTGCCAGCAGTACCCTGGGCCGACAGGGGGATTCACCCCTCCACTTT. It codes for CASSTLGRQGDSPLHF.

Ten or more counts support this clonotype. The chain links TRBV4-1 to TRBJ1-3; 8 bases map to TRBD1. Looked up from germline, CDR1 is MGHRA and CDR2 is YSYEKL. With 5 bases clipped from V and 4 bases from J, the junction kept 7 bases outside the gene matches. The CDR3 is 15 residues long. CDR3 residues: CASSVGWTGGNTIYF. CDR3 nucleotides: TGCGCCAGCAGCGTCGGATGGACAGGGGGAAACACCATATATTTT.

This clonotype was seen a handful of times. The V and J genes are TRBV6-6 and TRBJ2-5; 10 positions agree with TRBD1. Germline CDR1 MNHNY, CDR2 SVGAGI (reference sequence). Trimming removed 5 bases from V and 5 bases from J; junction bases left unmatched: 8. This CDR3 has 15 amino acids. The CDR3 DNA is TGTGCCAGCAGTCAGCCGGGACAGGGGTTGGAGACCCAGTACTTC. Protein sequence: CASSQPGQGLETQYF.

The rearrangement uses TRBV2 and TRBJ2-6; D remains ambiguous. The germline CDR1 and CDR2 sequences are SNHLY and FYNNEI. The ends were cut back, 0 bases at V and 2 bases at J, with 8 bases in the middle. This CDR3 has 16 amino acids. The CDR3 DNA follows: TGTGCCAGCAGTGAAGCGCGCGGTGCTGGGGCCAACGTCCTGACTTTC. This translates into CASSEARGAGANVLTF.

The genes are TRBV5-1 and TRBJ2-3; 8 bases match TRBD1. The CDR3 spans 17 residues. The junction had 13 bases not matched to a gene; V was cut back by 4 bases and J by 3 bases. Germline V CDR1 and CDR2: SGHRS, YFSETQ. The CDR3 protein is CASSATPDRVWTDTQYF. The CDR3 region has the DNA TGCGCCAGCAGCGCGACCCCGGACAGGGTTTGGACAGATACGCAGTATTTT.

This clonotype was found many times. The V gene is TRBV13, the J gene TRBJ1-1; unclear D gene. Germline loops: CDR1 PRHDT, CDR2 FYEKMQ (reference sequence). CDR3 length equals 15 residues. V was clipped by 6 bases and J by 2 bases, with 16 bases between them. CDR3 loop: CASRSPSLENTEAFF. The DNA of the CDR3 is TGTGCCAGCAGATCACCGAGTCTGGAAAACACTGAAGCTTTCTTT.

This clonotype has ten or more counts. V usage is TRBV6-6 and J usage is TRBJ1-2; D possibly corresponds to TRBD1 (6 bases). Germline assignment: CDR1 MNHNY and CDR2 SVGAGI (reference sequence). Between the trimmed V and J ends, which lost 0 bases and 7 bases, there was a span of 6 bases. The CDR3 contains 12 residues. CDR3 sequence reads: CASSYSTGGYTF. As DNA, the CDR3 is TGTGCCAGCAGTTACTCGACAGGTGGCTACACCTTC.

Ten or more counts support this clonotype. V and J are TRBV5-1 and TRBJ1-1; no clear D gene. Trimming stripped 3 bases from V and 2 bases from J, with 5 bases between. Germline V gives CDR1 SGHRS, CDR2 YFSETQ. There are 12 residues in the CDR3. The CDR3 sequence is CASSWGNTEAFF. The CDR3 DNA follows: TGCGCCAGCAGCTGGGGAAACACTGAAGCTTTCTTT.

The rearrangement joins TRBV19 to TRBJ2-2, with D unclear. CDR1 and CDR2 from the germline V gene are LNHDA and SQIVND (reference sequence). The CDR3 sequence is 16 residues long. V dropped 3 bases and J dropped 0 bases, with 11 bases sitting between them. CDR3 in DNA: TGTGCCAGTAGTATTAGCTTGGCCTCGAACACCGGGGAGCTGTTTTTT. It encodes CASSISLASNTGELFF. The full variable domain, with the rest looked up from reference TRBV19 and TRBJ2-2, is DGGITQSPKYLFRKEGQNVTLSCEQNLNHDAMYWYRQDPGQGLRLIYYSQIVNDFQKGDIAEGYSVSREKKESFPLTVTSAQKNPTAFYLCASSISLASNTGELFFGEGSRLTVL.

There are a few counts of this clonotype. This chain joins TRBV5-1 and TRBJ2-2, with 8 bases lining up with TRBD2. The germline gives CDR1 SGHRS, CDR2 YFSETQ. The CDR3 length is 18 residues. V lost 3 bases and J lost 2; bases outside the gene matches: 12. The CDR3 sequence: CASSSGILAGVNTGELFF. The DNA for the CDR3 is TGCGCCAGCAGCTCGGGGATCCTAGCGGGCGTTAACACCGGGGAGCTGTTTTTT. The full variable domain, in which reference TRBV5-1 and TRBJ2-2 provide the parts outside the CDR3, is KAGVTQTPRYLIKTRGQQVTLSCSPISGHRSVSWYQQTPGQGLQFLFEYFSETQRNKGNFPGRFSGRQFSNSRSEMNVSTLELGDSALYLCASSSGILAGVNTGELFFGEGSRLTVL.

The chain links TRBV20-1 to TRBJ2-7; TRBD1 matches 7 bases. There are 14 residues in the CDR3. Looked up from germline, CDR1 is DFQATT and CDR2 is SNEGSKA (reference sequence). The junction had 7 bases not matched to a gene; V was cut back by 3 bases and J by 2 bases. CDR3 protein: CSASLHRGAYEQYF. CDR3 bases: TGCAGTGCTAGTTTGCACAGGGGAGCCTACGAGCAGTACTTC.